The sequence of this T cell receptor beta chain was determined in a study of cytomegalovirus exposure and HLA in healthy donors. Overall study context: Membership in the Caucasian-associated ancestry cluster was found for 81% of roughly 400 genotyped donors. Findings of the study overall: Fewer N-insertions than the approximately 680-donor mean were reportedly shown by an Asian-associated ancestry cluster in a later analysis.

This CDR3 is built from 15 residues. The V end lost 0 bases, the J end lost 5 bases, and 13 bases lay between the germline ends. Looked up from germline, CDR1 is MNHEY and CDR2 is SVGAGI. Primers included in the PCR were 60 Vbeta and 13 Jbeta primers. Profiled with immunoSEQ multiplex PCR; TCRdb holds only in-frame clones, not every one. The clone table shows around 190,000 clones, with the ten largest holding over 0.75%. For this clone: The target antigen is unknown.

The sequence was obtained from a woman under 40 in good health and CMV-seropositive. This chain connects TRBV6-5 to TRBJ1-2, with TRBD1 as a possible D gene (6 bases). The sample comprised PBMCs. The chain's CDR3 is CASSYSGGGDYGYTF. In DNA form, the CDR3 reads TGTGCCAGCAGTTACTCGGGGGGGGGCGATTATGGCTACACCTTC.